This T cell receptor (beta chain) was profiled in a study of shared clonotypes between healthy human individuals. CDR1 and CDR2 (germline): SGHNT, YYREEE (reference sequence). This CDR3 is 17 amino acids long. After removal of 4 bases from V and 2 bases from J, the junction contained 7 bases not matched to a gene. The protocol was immunoSEQ multiplex PCR, while the TCRdb copy is restricted to in-frame clones and leaves out a portion. Here the sample spans about 360,000 clones, more than 60% being singletons. Partitioning of CD4+ cells yielded a CD45RA+ naive subset and a CD45RA-negative memory subset.

The TCR originated in a man aged 30 to 39 in good health. The sequenced sample was memory CD4+ T cells sorted from blood. The subset is: CD45RA-negative fraction. This rearrangement joins TRBV5-4 to TRBJ2-2; 11 bases align to TRBD2. In DNA form, the CDR3 reads TGTGCCAGCAGCACTGGGACTAGCGGAACTAACACCGGGGAGCTGTTTTTT. Protein product: CASSTGTSGTNTGELFF.